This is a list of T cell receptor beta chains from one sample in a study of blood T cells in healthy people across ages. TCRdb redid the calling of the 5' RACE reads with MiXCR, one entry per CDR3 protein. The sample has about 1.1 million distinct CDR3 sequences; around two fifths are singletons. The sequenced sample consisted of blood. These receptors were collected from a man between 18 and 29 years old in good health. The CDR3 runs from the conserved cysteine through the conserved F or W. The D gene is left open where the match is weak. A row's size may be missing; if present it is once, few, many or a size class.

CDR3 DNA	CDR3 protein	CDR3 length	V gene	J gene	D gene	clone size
TGTGCCAGCAGCGAGGCGACAGGGCAGCCCCAGCATTTT	CASSEATGQPQHF	13	TRBV7-9	TRBJ1-5	TRBD1	.
TGTGCCATCAGGGATGTGGACATCACCTACGAGCAGTTCTTC	CAIRDVDITYEQFF	14	TRBV10-3	TRBJ2-1	.	.
TGTGCCAGCAGCCAACTCCCGGACAGGGGATACAATGAGCAGTACTTC	CASSQLPDRGYNEQYF	16	TRBV6-5	TRBJ2-7	TRBD1	.
TGTGCCAGCAGTTTTGAGGGGATCGGGGAAAAACTGTTTTTT	CASSFEGIGEKLFF	14	TRBV12-3/TRBV12-4	TRBJ1-4	.	once
TGTGCCAGCTCAACTTCACAGGGTAGAGGTGAAAAACTGTTTTTT	CASSTSQGRGEKLFF	15	TRBV18	TRBJ1-4	.	.
TGTGCCACCAGTGACTCCGGGCTGCAAGAGACCCAGTACTTC	CATSDSGLQETQYF	14	TRBV24-1	TRBJ2-5	.	few
TGTGCCAGCAGTGAAGCGCTGAGGATAGTTAATGAGCAGTTCTTC	CASSEALRIVNEQFF	15	TRBV6-1	TRBJ2-1	.	.
TGTGCCAGCAGTTACCCCAGAAAAGGAACGTACTTC	CASSYPRKGTYF	12	TRBV6-2/TRBV6-3	TRBJ2-5	.	.
TGCAGTGCTGCGGGTAACGGAATGAAGACCCAGTACTTC	CSAAGNGMKTQYF	13	TRBV20-1	TRBJ2-5	.	many
TGTGCCAGCAGCTCGGGGGCAGGGGGCTCATACGAGCAGTACTTC	CASSSGAGGSYEQYF	15	TRBV6-5	TRBJ2-7	TRBD1	.
TGTGCCAGCTCACCAGTTTCGGACAGAACCCATGGCTACACCTTC	CASSPVSDRTHGYTF	15	TRBV18	TRBJ1-2	.	.
TGCAGTGCTGCCCGTAAAGTAGCCAAAAACATTCAGTACTTC	CSAARKVAKNIQYF	14	TRBV20-1	TRBJ2-4	.	few
TGCGCCAGCAGCCCGGGGACAGGGGGAAGCACTGAAGCTTTCTTT	CASSPGTGGSTEAFF	15	TRBV5-1	TRBJ1-1	TRBD1	.
TGCGCCAGCAGCTTGGGGCTTGCCAATGAGCAGTTCTTC	CASSLGLANEQFF	13	TRBV5-1	TRBJ2-1	.	many
TGTGCCAGCAGACTGATGGAGGAAAACTATGGCTACACCTTC	CASRLMEENYGYTF	14	TRBV7-9	TRBJ1-2	.	.
TGCATCGTATGGACTACCCTCAATGAGCAGTTCTTC	CIVWTTLNEQFF	12	TRBV29-1	TRBJ2-1	.	.
TGTGCCACCAGCAGCTTTTCCGGGACAGCGAACACTGAAGCTTTCTTT	CATSSFSGTANTEAFF	16	TRBV15	TRBJ1-1	TRBD1	.
TGTGCCAGCAACTTAGAGAATACTCGCTCAGTCCTGGGAGCCAAAAACATTCAGTACTTC	CASNLENTRSVLGAKNIQYF	20	TRBV7-2	TRBJ2-4	.	.
TGTGCCAGCAGCGTAGCGCCGGGTCTCGCTAAGGGGGAGACCCAGTACTTC	CASSVAPGLAKGETQYF	17	TRBV9	TRBJ2-5	.	.
TGCGCCAGCATAATCGGCGCAGGCCACACAGATACGCAGTATTTT	CASIIGAGHTDTQYF	15	TRBV5-1	TRBJ2-3	.	.
TGTGCCAGCACCCTAGCGGGGGGCGCAGATACGCAGTATTTT	CASTLAGGADTQYF	14	TRBV14	TRBJ2-3	TRBD2	.
TGTGCCAGCAGTGAAGCAGAGGGGGAGCAGTACTTC	CASSEAEGEQYF	12	TRBV6-1	TRBJ2-7	.	.
TGTGCCAGCAGCCAAGGGAATGAGCAGTTCTTC	CASSQGNEQFF	11	TRBV4-2	TRBJ2-1	.	many
TGTGCCATCAGTGAGTCTCGACAGGGCTCCCCTGGCTACACCTTC	CAISESRQGSPGYTF	15	TRBV10-3	TRBJ1-2	TRBD1	.
TGTGCCAGCAGCTCCACAGGGGGCGCAATTGACAATGAGCAGTACTTC	CASSSTGGAIDNEQYF	16	TRBV7-8	TRBJ2-7	TRBD1	.
TGCAGTGCTAGGTCTGGGACTGCCTACGAGCAGTACTTC	CSARSGTAYEQYF	13	TRBV20-1	TRBJ2-7	.	.
TGCGCCAGCAGCTTGGGGCAGACCCCCGGAAAAGAGCAGTACTTC	CASSLGQTPGKEQYF	15	TRBV5-1	TRBJ2-7	.	few
TGCGCCAGCAGCCAGGACACCCGACTAAAAGAGACCCAGTACTTC	CASSQDTRLKETQYF	15	TRBV4-1	TRBJ2-5	.	.
TGTGCCAGCAGTCCCCTTGCACTAGGGGGTTCCCAAGAGACCCAGTACTTC	CASSPLALGGSQETQYF	17	TRBV28	TRBJ2-5	.	.
TGTGCCAGCAGCCAAGCAAGGGGGGCGGAGACCCAGTACTTC	CASSQARGAETQYF	14	TRBV14	TRBJ2-5	.	.
TGTGCCAGCAGTTATCCAGGCGTGAACACTGAAGCTTTCTTT	CASSYPGVNTEAFF	14	TRBV6-5	TRBJ1-1	.	.
TGCGCCAGCAGCCATGGACAGGCAAACAATCAGCCCCGGCATTTT	CASSHGQANNQPRHF	15	TRBV4-1	TRBJ1-5	TRBD1	.
TGTGCCAGCAGCGATTCCCCAGGGGAATACAATGAGCAGTACTTC	CASSDSPGEYNEQYF	15	TRBV5-4	TRBJ2-5	.	few
TGTGCCAGCAGCGTCTCCGGGACAGGGGGCAATGAGCAGTTCTTC	CASSVSGTGGNEQFF	15	TRBV9	TRBJ2-1	TRBD1	once
TGTGCCAGCAGCTTAAACGGGGGGGCGGCTAATGAAAAACTGTTTTTT	CASSLNGGAANEKLFF	16	TRBV7-2	TRBJ1-4	.	.
TGTGCCAGCAGCTTGGCGGCTCAGGGGCTTATGGGGAGTGAGCAGTTCTTC	CASSLAAQGLMGSEQFF	17	TRBV5-5	TRBJ2-1	.	.
TGTGCCAGCAGCATACCGACAGGGGGTAGTGAAAAACTGTTTTTT	CASSIPTGGSEKLFF	15	TRBV11-2	TRBJ1-4	TRBD1	few
TGTGCCAGCAGCTTAGGCGGGACTACTTACAATGAGCAGTTCTTC	CASSLGGTTYNEQFF	15	TRBV7-2	TRBJ2-1	TRBD2	.
TGTGCCAGCAGCCAAGAGAGGGACAGGGCCGATTACGAGCAGTACTTC	CASSQERDRADYEQYF	16	TRBV3-1	TRBJ2-7	TRBD1	few
TGTGCCAGCAGTTCTTTGGGTTCCCGTAATGAAAAACTGTTTTTT	CASSSLGSRNEKLFF	15	TRBV27	TRBJ1-4	.	.